This T cell receptor (beta chain) was identified during a study of T cells after yellow fever vaccination. Each CDR3 protein is one row after TCRdb ran MiXCR on the 5' RACE reads. Of some 320,000 distinct CDR3 sequences listed, roughly 9% were seen once; the top ten hold about 3%. CDR1 SGHRS and CDR2 YFSETQ come from the germline V gene. The length of the CDR3 is 16 residues. Trimming at V came to 5 bases and at J to 1 base, leaving 8 bases not matched to a gene. This clonotype was observed a few times. The rearrangement joins TRBV5-1 to TRBJ2-5; TRBD2 agrees at 10 bases. The material was CD4+ T cells sorted from PBMCs, obtained 5 days after the yellow fever booster vaccination. The sequence was collected from a man between 18 and 29 years old who received the YFV17D yellow fever vaccine. CDR3 amino acids: CASSSGLAAIQETQYF. CDR3 nucleotides: TGCGCCAGCAGTTCTGGACTAGCGGCGATCCAAGAGACCCAGTACTTC.